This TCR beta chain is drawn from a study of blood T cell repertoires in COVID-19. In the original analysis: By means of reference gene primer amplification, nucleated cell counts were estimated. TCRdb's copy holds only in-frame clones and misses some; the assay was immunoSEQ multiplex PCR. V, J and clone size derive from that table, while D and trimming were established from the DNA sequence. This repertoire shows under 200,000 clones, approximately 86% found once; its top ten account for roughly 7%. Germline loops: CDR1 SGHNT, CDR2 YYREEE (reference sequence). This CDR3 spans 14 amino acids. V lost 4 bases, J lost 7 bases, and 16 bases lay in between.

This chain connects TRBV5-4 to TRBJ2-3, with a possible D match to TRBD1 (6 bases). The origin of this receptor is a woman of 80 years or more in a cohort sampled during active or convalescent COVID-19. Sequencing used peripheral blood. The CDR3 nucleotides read TGTGCCAGCAGCGAACGACAGGAAAGGCATACGCAGTATTTT. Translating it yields CASSERQERHTQYF.